This entry features one T cell receptor beta chain sequence. These data belong to a study of blood T cell repertoires in COVID-19. Study background: In each case, the material was cDNA or gDNA derived from T cells, B-cell-depleted T cells, or PBMCs.

Self-reported history from a screening survey and questionnaire set each donor's cohort. The CDR3 has 16 amino acids. V dropped 7 bases and J dropped 7; count of bases not matched to a gene: 18. Germline CDR1 MDHEN, CDR2 SYDVKM. As handled by the study authors: Amplification of reference gene primers was used by the study to estimate nucleated cell counts. TCRdb keeps only in-frame clones here, not all; method: immunoSEQ multiplex PCR. The DNA gave D and trimming, while V, J and clone size come from that table. Of about 200,000 clones in the sample, around 88% are singletons; the top ten hold about 4%.

The clonotype comes from a woman between 25 and 40 years old who had been exposed to COVID-19. This chain joins TRBV28 and TRBJ2-7, with 8 bases that match TRBD2. Sequencing was performed on PBMCs or T cells enriched from blood (not recorded which). CDR3 sequence reads: CASNPPGLVARWEQYF. For the CDR3, the DNA is TGTGCCAGCAACCCTCCGGGACTAGTCGCTCGTTGGGAGCAGTACTTC.